Listed below are T cell receptor beta chains from one sample, sequenced in a study of T cell responses to AZD1222 COVID-19 vaccine. Assay: immunoSEQ multiplex PCR; the TCRdb copy retains only in-frame clones and omits some. The sample lists around 110,000 clones; 70% to 90% were seen once. The sequencing here drew on peripheral blood, taken on day 0 of MenACWY control vaccination. These receptors originate from an adult in good health. CDR3s leave out the opening cysteine and the closing phenylalanine or tryptophan. Each record gives: CDR3 length, V gene, CDR3 protein.

length: 13
V: TRBV4-3
CDR3: ASSPGQGISDTQY

length: 12
V: TRBV19
CDR3: ASKTGTGNAEAF

length: 16
V: TRBV5-1
CDR3: ASSSQPLWGGANNEQF

length: 12
V: TRBV19
CDR3: ASSIPNRGGVQF

length: 13
V: TRBV5-1
CDR3: ASAQVDSRNSPLH

length: 13
V: TRBV5-6
CDR3: ASTPGKGRDYGYT

length: 13
V: TRBV6-4
CDR3: ASSDGHGGNSPLH

length: 12
V: TRBV5-4
CDR3: ASVLGSSGNTIY

length: 13
V: TRBV12-5
CDR3: ASGPRGFSGNTIY

length: 14
V: TRBV5-1
CDR3: ASSGGQGTFNEKLF

length: 13
V: TRBV19
CDR3: ASSFERGGHNEQF

length: 12
V: TRBV5-4
CDR3: ASSFSGAEETQY

length: 12
V: TRBV5-6
CDR3: ASTPAGVGETQY

length: 12
V: TRBV11-3
CDR3: ASSSTQGNNEQF

length: 12
V: TRBV5-1
CDR3: ASSAAGDSYEQY

length: 16
V: TRBV6-2/TRBV6-3
CDR3: ASSYSPREGPLSETQY

length: 15
V: TRBV28
CDR3: ASSPLWAGGRQETQY

length: 14
V: TRBV18
CDR3: ASSPSWDRKYEKLF